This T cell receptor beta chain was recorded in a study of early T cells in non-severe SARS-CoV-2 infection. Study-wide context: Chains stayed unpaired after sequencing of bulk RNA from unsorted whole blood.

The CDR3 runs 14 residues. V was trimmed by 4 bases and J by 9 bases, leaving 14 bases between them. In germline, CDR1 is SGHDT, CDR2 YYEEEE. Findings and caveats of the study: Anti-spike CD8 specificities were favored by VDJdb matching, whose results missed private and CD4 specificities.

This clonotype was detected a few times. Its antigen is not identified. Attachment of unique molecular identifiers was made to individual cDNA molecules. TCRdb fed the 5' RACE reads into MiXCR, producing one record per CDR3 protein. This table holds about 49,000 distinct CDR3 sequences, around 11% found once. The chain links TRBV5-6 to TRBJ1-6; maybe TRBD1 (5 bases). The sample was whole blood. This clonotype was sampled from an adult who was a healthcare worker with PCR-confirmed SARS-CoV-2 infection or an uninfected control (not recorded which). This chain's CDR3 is CASSPGTAFSPLHF. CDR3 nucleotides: TGTGCCAGCAGCCCCGGGACCGCTTTTTCACCCCTCCACTTT. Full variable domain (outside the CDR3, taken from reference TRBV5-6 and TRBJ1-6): DAGVTQSPTHLIKTRGQQVTLRCSPKSGHDTVSWYQQALGQGPQFIFQYYEEEERQRGNFPDRFSGHQFPNYSSELNVNALLLGDSALYLCASSPGTAFSPLHFGNGTRLTVT.